These T cell receptor beta chains were read from a single sample in a study of T cells in Graves' hyperthyroidism and ophthalmopathy. TCRdb redid the calling of the multiplex PCR reads with MiXCR, one entry per CDR3 protein. The sample includes under 450,000 distinct CDR3 sequences, approximately 13% of them seen just once. Sample: blood. The receptors originated from a man aged 25-45 years with Graves' hyperthyroidism that later progressed to Graves' ophthalmopathy. Both conserved end residues are part of each CDR3. The order of the fields is CDR3 DNA, CDR3 protein, J gene, D gene, clone size, V gene. The D gene is left open where the match is weak. Some rows mark clone size as missing; the rest say once, few, many or name a class of expanded clone.

TGCAGTGCTAGAGATCCCGCAGGACTAGCGGGGAGACCTACCTACGAGCAGTACTTC | CSARDPAGLAGRPTYEQYF | TRBJ2-7 | TRBD2 | NA | TRBV20-1
TGCGCCAGCAGCCAACATAAACTGGGGTACGAGCAGTACTTC | CASSQHKLGYEQYF | TRBJ2-7 | NA | few | TRBV4-1
TGCGCCAGCAGCTTGGCCGGAGGCAGGGGGCCTAACACTGAAGCTTTCTTT | CASSLAGGRGPNTEAFF | TRBJ1-1 | TRBD1 | few | TRBV5-1
TGCGCCAGCAGCTTCCGACAGGGAGGGAATGAGCAGTTCTTC | CASSFRQGGNEQFF | TRBJ2-1 | NA | many | TRBV5-1
TGCGCCAGCAGCCAAGTTGGTCAGGGCGAAAAACTGTTTTTT | CASSQVGQGEKLFF | TRBJ1-4 | NA | NA | TRBV4-1
TGTGCCAGTAGTATAGATCTTGCCAGGGGAGCTTTCTTT | CASSIDLARGAFF | TRBJ1-1 | NA | few | TRBV19
TGCAGCGTTGGGGACAGGAAGGGTACCTACGAGCAGTACTTC | CSVGDRKGTYEQYF | TRBJ2-7 | TRBD1 | few | TRBV29-1
TGCAGTGCTCGGCCAGGGGGCGCTTGGGCTAGCGGGGGCATTGCCTACGAGCAGTACTTC | CSARPGGAWASGGIAYEQYF | TRBJ2-7 | TRBD2 | few | TRBV20-1
TGCAGTGCTAGAGATTCATCGGGGGCCGGTGGAAACACCATATATTTT | CSARDSSGAGGNTIYF | TRBJ1-3 | NA | many | TRBV20-1
TGCAGTGCGGTCCCGGGACAGGGGGACACCGGGGAGCTGTTTTTT | CSAVPGQGDTGELFF | TRBJ2-2 | TRBD1 | many | TRBV20-1
TGTGCCAGCAGCCACGGGGACCAGCCCCAGCATTTT | CASSHGDQPQHF | TRBJ1-5 | NA | few | TRBV3-1
TGCAGCGTGCTCCCCGAATTGAGGAACACTGAAGCTTTCTTT | CSVLPELRNTEAFF | TRBJ1-1 | NA | few | TRBV29-1
TGTGCCAGCAGCTTGCCCTTGAGCTCTGGAAACACCATATATTTT | CASSLPLSSGNTIYF | TRBJ1-3 | NA | few | TRBV5-6
TGCGCCAGCAGCGGGCAGGGGGCATACGAGCAGTTCTTC | CASSGQGAYEQFF | TRBJ2-1 | TRBD1 | NA | TRBV5-1
TGTGCCAGCAGTGATATAAGACAGGGAGTCTTGCCCCAGCATTTT | CASSDIRQGVLPQHF | TRBJ1-5 | TRBD1 | many | TRBV6-1
TGTGCCAGCAGTGAAGGACAGTATAGCAATCAGCCCCAGCATTTT | CASSEGQYSNQPQHF | TRBJ1-5 | NA | many | TRBV6-1
TGTGCCACCAGCCGCGAGGGGGCCTACGAGCAGTACTTC | CATSREGAYEQYF | TRBJ2-7 | NA | NA | TRBV15
TGTGCCAGCTCACCCTCCATAGCGGAGAACACCGGGGAGCTGTTTTTT | CASSPSIAENTGELFF | TRBJ2-2 | NA | NA | TRBV18
TGTGCCAGGGGGGGTTGTGAGACACCGAACACTGAAGCTTTCTTT | CARGGCETPNTEAFF | TRBJ1-1 | NA | many | TRBV28
TGCAGTGCTAGAGTTAGTGGGAGGACAGATACGCAGTATTTT | CSARVSGRTDTQYF | TRBJ2-3 | NA | many | TRBV20-1
TGTGCCAGCAGCCAGCCCGGGACTAGCGGAATTTGGGATACGCAGTATTTT | CASSQPGTSGIWDTQYF | TRBJ2-3 | TRBD2 | many | TRBV3-1
TGTGCCAGCAGTCTTCTAGGGGTCTACGAGCAGTACTTC | CASSLLGVYEQYF | TRBJ2-7 | NA | many | TRBV28
TGCAGCGTAAACTCAGGGGGCGGAGAGACCCAGTACTTC | CSVNSGGGETQYF | TRBJ2-5 | TRBD1 | NA | TRBV29-1
TGTGCCAGCAGCCCCCGGGGAGGGGGGGCCCTTGTTACGCAGTATTTT | CASSPRGGGALVTQYF | TRBJ2-3 | NA | many | TRBV7-9
TGTGCCAGCAGGGGGGGGACAGGAAGATCACCCCTCCACTTT | CASRGGTGRSPLHF | TRBJ1-6 | TRBD1 | few | TRBV6-2/TRBV6-3
TGTGCCAGCAGCCGGCACCCAGACAGGGTTTACGGAACTAATGAAAAACTGTTTTTT | CASSRHPDRVYGTNEKLFF | TRBJ1-4 | TRBD1 | once | TRBV7-8
TGTGCCAGCAGAGGGACACAAAACTATGGCTACACCTTC | CASRGTQNYGYTF | TRBJ1-2 | NA | NA | TRBV6-1
TGTGCCAGCAGTTTAAAAGGGACAGTCGAAGCTTTCTTT | CASSLKGTVEAFF | TRBJ1-1 | TRBD1 | many | TRBV27
TGTGCCACCAGCAAGAGGGGGGGCCTGAACACTGAAGCTTTCTTT | CATSKRGGLNTEAFF | TRBJ1-1 | NA | few | TRBV15
TGTGCCAGCAGGTTTGGACAGGGGTATAATAATGAGCAGTTCTTC | CASRFGQGYNNEQFF | TRBJ2-1 | TRBD1 | few | TRBV28
TGTGCCAGCAGTTTGCTGGACACCTACGAGCAGTACTTC | CASSLLDTYEQYF | TRBJ2-7 | NA | NA | TRBV12-3/TRBV12-4
TGTGCCAGCAGCTTAGGACTAGCGGGGGGACCCCCAGATACGCAGTATTTT | CASSLGLAGGPPDTQYF | TRBJ2-3 | TRBD2 | NA | TRBV11-3
TGTGCCAGCAACCACCGGGGGCGAGATACGCAGTATTTT | CASNHRGRDTQYF | TRBJ2-3 | NA | many | TRBV28
TGTGCCAGCAGCCCGAGGACACAAGAGACCCAGTACTTC | CASSPRTQETQYF | TRBJ2-5 | NA | NA | TRBV7-6
TGCGCCAGCAGCCAAGATCGGGGGGGAGCCAAAAACATTCAGTACTTC | CASSQDRGGAKNIQYF | TRBJ2-4 | TRBD2 | NA | TRBV4-1
TGCGCCAGCAGCTTACGGGCGTTATGGAATGAAAAACTGTTTTTT | CASSLRALWNEKLFF | TRBJ1-4 | NA | many | TRBV5-1
TGCAGCGTTGAAGATTTGGTAAGGTCCTACAATGAGCAGTTCTTC | CSVEDLVRSYNEQFF | TRBJ2-1 | NA | NA | TRBV29-1
TGCAGTGCTACCGGGGCCTATGGCTACACCTTC | CSATGAYGYTF | TRBJ1-2 | NA | many | TRBV20-1
TGCAGCGTTGGAGCGGGAATTAACTATGGCTACACCTTC | CSVGAGINYGYTF | TRBJ1-2 | NA | NA | TRBV29-1
TGCAGTGCTTTTTCTCGGGGCCGAGTAGATACGCAGTATTTT | CSAFSRGRVDTQYF | TRBJ2-3 | NA | many | TRBV20-1
TGTGCCAGCAGCTTAACGGGGAAGCAAGAGACCCAGTACTTC | CASSLTGKQETQYF | TRBJ2-5 | NA | few | TRBV7-9
TGCGCCAGCAGCCCCCGGACGGAATCGAACACTGAAGCTTTCTTT | CASSPRTESNTEAFF | TRBJ1-1 | NA | NA | TRBV4-1
TGTGCCAGTAGTATGAGGACGGACACTGAAGCTTTCTTT | CASSMRTDTEAFF | TRBJ1-1 | NA | NA | TRBV19
TGTGCCTGGACCCTATTTGCCGAAGGGTACGAGCAGTACTTC | CAWTLFAEGYEQYF | TRBJ2-7 | NA | many | TRBV30
TGTGCCAGCAGTTCCCATACGGGGGCTACCCCCTACGAGCAGTACTTC | CASSSHTGATPYEQYF | TRBJ2-7 | NA | few | TRBV27
TGTGCCAGCAGCTTTGATTGGCGGGGGGACCCAGATACGCAGTATTTT | CASSFDWRGDPDTQYF | TRBJ2-3 | TRBD2 | many | TRBV7-6
TGTGCCAGCAGTATCCTCGCGGGGGGGCGTAATGAGCAGTTCTTC | CASSILAGGRNEQFF | TRBJ2-1 | TRBD2 | many | TRBV12-3/TRBV12-4
TGTGCCAGCAGTGGGAAGGGGGGGCGCGGGCAGCCCCAGCATTTT | CASSGKGGRGQPQHF | TRBJ1-5 | NA | NA | TRBV2
TGTGCCAGCAGCTTTTGGGACGGACCTGAAGCTTTCTTT | CASSFWDGPEAFF | TRBJ1-1 | NA | many | TRBV7-2
TGTGCCAGCTCCTCCGGAGGGAACGGCTACACCTTC | CASSSGGNGYTF | TRBJ1-2 | NA | few | TRBV18
TGTGCCAGTAGTATCCCCGGACAGGGAAATCAGCCCCAGCATTTT | CASSIPGQGNQPQHF | TRBJ1-5 | TRBD1 | few | TRBV19